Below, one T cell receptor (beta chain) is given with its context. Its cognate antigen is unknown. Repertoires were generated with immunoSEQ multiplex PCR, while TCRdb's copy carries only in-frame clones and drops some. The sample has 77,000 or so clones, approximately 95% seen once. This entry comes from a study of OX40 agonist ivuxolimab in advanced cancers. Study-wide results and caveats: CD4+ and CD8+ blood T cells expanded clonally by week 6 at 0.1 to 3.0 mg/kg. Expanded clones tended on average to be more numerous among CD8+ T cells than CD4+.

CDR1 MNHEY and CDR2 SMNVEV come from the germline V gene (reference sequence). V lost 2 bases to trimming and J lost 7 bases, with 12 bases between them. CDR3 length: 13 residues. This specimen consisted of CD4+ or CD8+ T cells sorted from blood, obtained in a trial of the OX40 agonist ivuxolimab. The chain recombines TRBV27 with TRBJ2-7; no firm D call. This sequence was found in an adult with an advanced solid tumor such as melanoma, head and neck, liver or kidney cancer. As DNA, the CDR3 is TGTGCCAGCAGTTTACGCCCCGGGTGGGAGCAGTACTTC. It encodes CASSLRPGWEQYF.